This passage covers 8 T cell receptor beta chains from one sample sequenced in a study of cytomegalovirus exposure and HLA in healthy donors. Researchers ran the PCR with 60 Vbeta and 13 Jbeta primers. Some clones are missing from TCRdb's copy, which holds only in-frame ones; the method was immunoSEQ multiplex PCR. The table records 90,000 to 150,000 clones, around three quarters of them present only once. Sequenced sample: PBMCs. These receptors came from a man aged 35 to 55 in good health and CMV-seropositive.

This sequence joins TRBV19 and TRBJ2-4; 10 bases fit TRBD1. Germline values: CDR1 LNHDA, CDR2 SQIVND (reference sequence). The CDR3 runs 17 residues. Trimming at V came to 6 bases and at J to 7 bases, leaving 15 bases not matched to a gene. The CDR3 region has the DNA TGTGCCAGTAGGACTTCCGGGACAGGGGTTTTGAGTAACATTCAGTACTTC. Translated: CASRTSGTGVLSNIQYF.

V and J are TRBV12-5 and TRBJ2-2, with D possibly TRBD2 on 5 matching bases. Germline CDR1 LGHNT, CDR2 FRNRAP. The CDR3 is made up of 19 amino acids. Trimming pared 0 bases from V and 0 bases from J, leaving 17 bases between. The CDR3 reads CASGLVLSLEETNTGELFF. The CDR3 coding sequence is TGTGCTAGTGGTTTGGTACTCTCTTTGGAGGAGACGAACACCGGGGAGCTGTTTTTT.

The chain employs TRBV7-2 and TRBJ2-1; 7 bases fit TRBD1. Germline V gives CDR1 SGHTA, CDR2 FQGNSA. V shed 5 bases, J shed 6 bases, and the junction held 10 bases outside the gene matches. CDR3 size: 15 residues. CDR3 in amino acids: CASSPDSNRGNEQFF. CDR3 in DNA: TGTGCCAGCAGCCCCGACTCGAACAGGGGCAATGAGCAGTTCTTC.

This clone was detected once. The rearrangement joins TRBV9 to TRBJ2-5; possible D gene TRBD2, 5 bases. Trimming removed 2 bases at V and 0 bases at J, with 8 bases between. Germline values: CDR1 SGDLS, CDR2 YYNGEE. The CDR3 totals 14 residues. The chain's CDR3 is CASSVAGDQETQYF. The CDR3 bases are TGTGCCAGCAGCGTCGCCGGGGACCAAGAGACCCAGTACTTC.

The CDR3 region has the DNA TGTGCCAGCAGCTTAGGAGTAGAAAAGGGGGACACTGAAGCTTTCTTT. This codes for CASSLGVEKGDTEAFF. The chain links TRBV11-3 to TRBJ1-1; the D gene is possibly TRBD1 (6 bases). V was clipped by 1 base and J by 3 bases, with 15 bases between them. Germline CDR1 is SGHNT and CDR2 is YENEEA. CDR3 size: 16 residues.

There are a few counts of this clone. V usage is TRBV14 and J usage is TRBJ2-5; possible D gene TRBD1, 6 bases. The CDR3 covers 14 residues. Trimming took 4 bases from V and 1 from J, leaving 10 bases between them. Germline V gives CDR1 SGHDN, CDR2 FVKESK. CDR3 amino acids: CASSRNRAQETQYF. As DNA, the CDR3 is TGTGCCAGCAGCCGAAACAGGGCCCAAGAGACCCAGTACTTC. The full variable domain, with the rest looked up from reference TRBV14 and TRBJ2-5, is EAGVTQFPSHSVIEKGQTVTLRCDPISGHDNLYWYRRVMGKEIKFLLHFVKESKQDESGMPNNRFLAERTGGTYSTLKVQPAELEDSGVYFCASSRNRAQETQYFGPGTRLLVL.

As concerns this clone: At one boundary the junction diverges from the germline segment, which might be a read error. V usage is TRBV7-9 and J usage is TRBJ1-2, with TRBD1 matching over 11 bases. The CDR3 length is 16 residues. CDR1 is SEHNR, CDR2 FQNEAQ, per germline (reference sequence). In DNA form, the CDR3 reads TGTTCCAGCAGCCTCAGTCTGGGACAGGGGGAGGTTGGCTACACCTTC. Translating gives CSSSLSLGQGEVGYTF. The full variable domain, with the rest looked up from reference TRBV7-9 and TRBJ1-2, is DTGVSQNPRHKITKRGQNVTFRCDPISEHNRLYWYRQTLGQGPEFLTYFQNEAQLEKSRLLSDRFSAERPKGSFSTLEIQRTEQGDSAMYLCSSSLSLGQGEVGYTFGSGTRLTVV.

V is TRBV4-1 and J is TRBJ2-7; D possibly corresponds to TRBD1 (5 bases). Germline loops: CDR1 MGHRA, CDR2 YSYEKL. V lost 1 base, J lost 3 bases, and 13 bases lay in between. This CDR3 is built from 15 residues. The CDR3 reads CASSQVSDTFYEQYF. The CDR3 coding sequence is TGCGCCAGCAGCCAAGTCTCGGACACATTCTACGAGCAGTACTTC.